The next 9 T cell receptor beta chains were all read from a single sample in a study of technical replicates of blood from a handful of donors. The repertoire was sequenced with immunoSEQ multiplex PCR; TCRdb's copy has only in-frame clones and lacks some. The sample holds 68,000 or so clones, 91% seen once. Sequenced input: PBMCs. All receptors derive from a human donor in good health. Some clones in this sample may be carry-over from other donors' samples.

This clone was seen only once. The chain links TRBV6-5 to TRBJ2-1, with D possibly TRBD2 on 6 matching bases. Per germline, CDR1 MNHEY and CDR2 SVGAGI. V was clipped by 0 bases and J by 2 bases, with 11 bases between them. CDR3 length equals 16 residues. The CDR3 protein is CASSYSRELAYNEQFF. In nucleotides, the CDR3 is TGTGCCAGCAGTTACTCGCGGGAATTGGCCTACAATGAGCAGTTCTTC.

The gene calls are TRBV5-1 and TRBJ1-1, with D hard to call. Trimming removed 4 bases from V and 1 base from J, with 11 bases in between. Germline CDR1 SGHRS, CDR2 YFSETQ. The CDR3 is 14 residues long. The CDR3 protein is CASSPRLSNTEAFF. In nucleotides, the CDR3 is TGCGCCAGCAGCCCTCGACTTTCGAACACTGAAGCTTTCTTT.

The rearrangement joins TRBV7-9 to TRBJ2-3; 12 bases are shared with TRBD2. CDR3 length: 15 residues. V lost 5 bases, J lost 1 base, and 1 base stayed unmatched. CDR1 is SEHNR, CDR2 FQNEAQ, per germline (reference sequence). CDR3 residues: CASSRTSGGTDTQYF. CDR3 coding DNA: TGTGCCAGCAGCCGGACTAGCGGGGGCACAGATACGCAGTATTTT.

This clone was counted once. CDR3 bases: TGTGCCAGCAGTGGAGGGACAGGGGGCCGCTACGAGCAGTACTTC. Its protein product is CASSGGTGGRYEQYF. This sequence joins TRBV2 and TRBJ2-7, with 12 bases aligning to TRBD1. V dropped 4 bases and J dropped 3; count of bases not matched to a gene: 4. In germline, CDR1 is SNHLY, CDR2 FYNNEI. The CDR3 contains 15 residues.

This clone was seen just once. The V gene is TRBV5-6, the J gene TRBJ1-4; 8 nucleotides agree with TRBD1. The CDR3 is made up of 18 amino acids. With V trimmed by 3 bases and J by 0 bases, 10 bases remained unmatched. Germline V gene data show CDR1 as SGHDT and CDR2 as YYEEEE. The CDR3 protein is CASSSRTGPVATNEKLFF. CDR3 DNA sequence: TGTGCCAGCAGCTCTCGGACAGGGCCAGTCGCAACTAATGAAAAACTGTTTTTT.

The genes are TRBV19 and TRBJ1-1; no reliable D call. There are 14 residues in the CDR3. The germline gives CDR1 LNHDA, CDR2 SQIVND (reference sequence). V lost 5 bases and J 1 base, leaving 11 bases between the germline ends. CDR3: CASSDEVANTEAFF. The DNA for the CDR3 is TGTGCCAGTAGTGATGAGGTAGCGAACACTGAAGCTTTCTTT.

This clone was picked up one time. The chain links TRBV15 to TRBJ2-1; tentatively, D is TRBD2 (6 bases). Germline values: CDR1 LNHNV, CDR2 YYDKDF (reference sequence). The CDR3 contains 18 residues. The V gene lost 1 base and the J gene lost 0 bases, with 16 bases spanning the gap. The CDR3 spells CATSRAGGAQSSYNEQFF. The DNA of the CDR3 is TGTGCCACCAGCAGAGCCGGGGGAGCGCAGAGCTCCTACAATGAGCAGTTCTTC.

The chain recombines TRBV4-2 with TRBJ2-5; a possible D gene is TRBD2 (6 bases). The CDR3 is made up of 14 amino acids. CDR1 LGHNA and CDR2 YNFKEQ come from the germline V gene. V was cut by 0 bases and J by 5 bases, with 10 bases left in between. The CDR3 DNA follows: TGTGCCAGCAGCCAAGATACTAGCCAGGAGACCCAGTACTTC. Encoded protein: CASSQDTSQETQYF.

This clone came up once. This chain connects TRBV18 to TRBJ1-2; D remains unclear. CDR3 length equals 14 residues. Per germline, CDR1 KGHSH and CDR2 LQKENI. V was clipped by 3 bases and J by 8 bases, with 16 bases between them. The CDR3 DNA reads TGTGCCAGCTCACCGAACATTCTCCTCGAAGGCTACACCTTC. Amino acid sequence: CASSPNILLEGYTF.